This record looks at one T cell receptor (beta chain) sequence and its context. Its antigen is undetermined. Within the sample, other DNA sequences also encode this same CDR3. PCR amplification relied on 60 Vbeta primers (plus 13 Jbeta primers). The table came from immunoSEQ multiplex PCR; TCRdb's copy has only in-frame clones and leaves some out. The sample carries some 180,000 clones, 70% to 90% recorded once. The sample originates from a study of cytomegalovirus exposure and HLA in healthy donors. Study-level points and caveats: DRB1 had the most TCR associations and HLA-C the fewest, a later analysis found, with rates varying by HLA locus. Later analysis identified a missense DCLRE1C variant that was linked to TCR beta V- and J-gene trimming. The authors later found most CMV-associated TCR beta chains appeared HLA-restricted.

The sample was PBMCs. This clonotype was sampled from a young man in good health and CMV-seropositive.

The chain's CDR3 is CASHRPDRAQETQYF. CDR3 bases: TGTGCCAGTCACCGCCCGGACAGGGCCCAAGAGACCCAGTACTTC. The chain couples TRBV7-2 to TRBJ2-5, with 8 bases matching TRBD1. The CDR3 runs 15 residues. The J segment lost 1 base and the V segment lost 9 bases, leaving 10 bases of the junction unmatched. CDR1 and CDR2 from the germline V gene are SGHTA and FQGNSA.